The sequence of this T cell receptor beta chain was determined in a study of cytomegalovirus exposure and HLA in healthy donors. The germline CDR1 and CDR2 sequences are SGHRS and YFSETQ. The trim removed 0 bases at V and 4 bases at J, leaving 12 bases unmatched. The CDR3 covers 17 residues. The PCR made use of 60 Vbeta and 13 Jbeta primers. Sequencing was performed with immunoSEQ multiplex PCR; in TCRdb, only in-frame clones are kept and a portion is missing. The sample consists of about 150,000 clones, about 9.2% of them appearing once. Whole-study findings and limits: Reportedly, HLA-A and HLA-B alleles of most subjects were accurately predicted from TCR beta. Some V segments could not be told apart, so they were left out, TRBV6-2 and TRBV6-3 among them.

A note on this clone: What it binds is not known.

Specimen: PBMCs. This receptor was obtained from a woman in her forties in good health and CMV-seropositive. This chain uses TRBV5-1 with TRBJ2-7, with 8 bases that match TRBD1. This CDR3 is CASSLGQRGQAKYEQYF. As DNA, the CDR3 is TGCGCCAGCAGCTTGGGCCAGAGGGGACAGGCGAAGTACGAGCAGTACTTC.